One sample yielded the 21 T cell receptor beta chains listed below, sequenced in a study of Tregs in tolerant kidney transplant recipients. Profiled with immunoSEQ multiplex PCR; TCRdb holds only in-frame clones, not every one. The repertoire consists of about 52,000 clones, with about 89% occurring once and the leading ten covering about 15%. Related graft donors supplied nonmyeloablative bone marrow transplants, and mixed chimerism was transient. The sample here was CD8+ T cells from blood (PBMCs), taken 24 months after the transplant. These receptors all come from a human patient who received a combined kidney and bone marrow transplant. The graft donor may have given rise to some T cells.

The count of this clone is one. The V gene is TRBV11-2, the J gene TRBJ2-4; D is perhaps TRBD1 (7 bases). Trimming took off 3 bases at V and 6 bases at J, with 12 bases between the two ends. Germline V CDR1 and CDR2: SGHAT, FQNNGV. This CDR3 has 14 amino acids. CDR3 bases: TGTGCCAGCAGCTTGCAGGGGGGAGGAAACATTCAGTACTTC. Amino acids: CASSLQGGGNIQYF. Full variable domain (rest looked up from reference TRBV11-2 and TRBJ2-4): EAGVAQSPRYKIIEKRQSVAFWCNPISGHATLYWYQQILGQGPKLLIQFQNNGVVDDSQLPKDRFSAERLKGVDSTLKIQPAKLEDSAVYLCASSLQGGGNIQYFGAGTRLSVL.

This sequence joins TRBV19 and TRBJ1-5; D unclear. The V end was cut by 3 bases, the J end by 1 base, with 10 bases between. Germline values: CDR1 LNHDA, CDR2 SQIVND (reference sequence). The CDR3 covers 15 residues. DNA for the CDR3: TGTGCCAGTAGTATGACGGGGTTAAGCAATCAGCCCCAGCATTTT. This encodes CASSMTGLSNQPQHF. The variable domain in full, completed from reference TRBV19 and TRBJ1-5, reads DGGITQSPKYLFRKEGQNVTLSCEQNLNHDAMYWYRQDPGQGLRLIYYSQIVNDFQKGDIAEGYSVSREKKESFPLTVTSAQKNPTAFYLCASSMTGLSNQPQHFGDGTRLSIL.

The chain is built from TRBV30 and TRBJ1-2; 10 nucleotides match TRBD1. With 4 bases clipped from V and 8 bases from J, the junction kept 7 bases outside the gene matches. The CDR3 sequence is 13 residues long. The V gene's germline CDR1 is GTSNPN and CDR2 SVGIG (reference sequence). CDR3 DNA sequence: TGTGCCTGGATAGGGACAGGGGTTCAAGGCTACACCTTC. This codes for CAWIGTGVQGYTF.

The chain employs TRBV28 and TRBJ1-2; TRBD1 is a possible D gene (6 bases). V lost 5 bases to trimming and J lost 8 bases, with 18 bases between them. The CDR3 is 14 amino acids. The germline gives CDR1 MDHEN, CDR2 SYDVKM. The CDR3: CASSPLWGRGGYTF. In DNA form, the CDR3 reads TGTGCCAGCAGTCCGTTATGGGGGCGGGGGGGCTACACCTTC.

The rearrangement uses TRBV11-2 and TRBJ2-7, with TRBD1 as a possible D gene (6 bases). Germline values: CDR1 SGHAT, CDR2 FQNNGV. There are 14 residues in the CDR3. Trimming stripped 2 bases from V and 2 bases from J, with 10 bases between. The CDR3 here is CASSLSKGAYEQYF. The CDR3, as DNA: TGTGCCAGCAGCTTATCGAAGGGGGCCTACGAGCAGTACTTC.

This clone came up a few times. V usage is TRBV19 and J usage is TRBJ2-7, with D perhaps TRBD1 (6 bases). V lost 5 bases to trimming and J lost 1 base, with 9 bases between them. CDR3 length: 13 residues. The germline gives CDR1 LNHDA, CDR2 SQIVND (reference sequence). The CDR3 region is CASSPGQSYEQYF. The DNA for the CDR3 is TGTGCCAGTAGTCCCGGACAGTCCTACGAGCAGTACTTC.

The V and J genes are TRBV4-3 and TRBJ2-7; the match to TRBD1 covers 10 bases. Germline assignment: CDR1 LGHNA and CDR2 YSLEER. With 3 bases clipped from V and 3 bases from J, the junction kept 11 bases outside the gene matches. The CDR3 runs 17 residues. CDR3 amino acids: CASSQPLDRGIVYEQYF. In DNA, the CDR3 is TGCGCCAGCAGCCAGCCACTGGACAGGGGGATTGTCTACGAGCAGTACTTC.

The rearrangement uses TRBV5-1 and TRBJ1-1, with unresolved D. Trimming stripped 0 bases from V and 1 base from J, with 4 bases between. The CDR3 sequence is 13 residues long. The germline V gene encodes CDR1 SGHRS and CDR2 YFSETQ. The CDR3: CASSLAKNTEAFF. Here the CDR3 DNA reads TGCGCCAGCAGCTTGGCCAAGAACACTGAAGCTTTCTTT.

This chain links TRBV7-9 with TRBJ2-2; 8 bases agree with TRBD2. CDR3 length equals 15 residues. Germline values: CDR1 SEHNR, CDR2 FQNEAQ (reference sequence). Trimming at V came to 5 bases and at J to 6 bases, leaving 8 bases not matched to a gene. CDR3 sequence: CASSPAGAWAGELFF. The CDR3 nucleotides read TGTGCCAGCAGCCCAGCGGGGGCTTGGGCCGGGGAGCTGTTTTTT. Together with reference TRBV7-9 and TRBJ2-2, the CDR3 gives the full variable domain: DTGVSQNPRHKITKRGQNVTFRCDPISEHNRLYWYRQTLGQGPEFLTYFQNEAQLEKSRLLSDRFSAERPKGSFSTLEIQRTEQGDSAMYLCASSPAGAWAGELFFGEGSRLTVL.

The V gene is TRBV5-1, the J gene TRBJ1-2; 7 bases map to TRBD1. Trimming took 2 bases from V and 3 from J; bases not matched to a gene: 13. The CDR3 is 17 amino acids. The germline gives CDR1 SGHRS, CDR2 YFSETQ. The CDR3 bases are TGCGCCAGCAGCTTTGATAGGTACGACAGGGCATACTATGGCTACACCTTC. It is translated as CASSFDRYDRAYYGYTF.

The V gene is TRBV2, the J gene TRBJ2-7; no clear D gene. Looked up from germline, CDR1 is SNHLY and CDR2 is FYNNEI. Trimming stripped 2 bases from V and 2 bases from J, with 16 bases between. This CDR3 spans 16 amino acids. The CDR3 sequence: CASSEPRAERAYEQYF. DNA of the CDR3: TGTGCCAGCAGTGAACCCCGCGCCGAGCGCGCCTACGAGCAGTACTTC.

The rearrangement joins TRBV9 to TRBJ2-3; no firm D call. Germline loops: CDR1 SGDLS, CDR2 YYNGEE. Between the trimmed V and J ends, which lost 1 base and 3 bases, there was a span of 9 bases. CDR3 length: 14 residues. CDR3 bases: TGTGCCAGCAGCGTATCGGCGGTAACAGATACGCAGTATTTT. Amino acids: CASSVSAVTDTQYF.

The sample holds a few counts of this clone. The V and J genes are TRBV13 and TRBJ2-5; 9 bases agree with TRBD1. Germline V gene sequence: CDR1 PRHDT, CDR2 FYEKMQ (reference sequence). V was pared by 8 bases and J by 0 bases, with 4 bases of the junction left unmatched. The CDR3 extends over 14 amino acids. CDR3 amino acids: CASGQGPYQETQYF. Written as DNA, the CDR3 is TGTGCCAGCGGACAGGGGCCTTACCAAGAGACCCAGTACTTC.

The chain has TRBV27 and TRBJ2-7; tentatively, D is TRBD1 (6 bases). Per germline, CDR1 MNHEY and CDR2 SMNVEV (reference sequence). V lost 0 bases, J lost 3 bases, and 6 bases lay in between. The CDR3 extends over 13 amino acids. CDR3 in DNA: TGTGCCAGCAGTTTATCAGGGGGCTACGAGCAGTACTTC. Amino acids: CASSLSGGYEQYF.

About this clone itself: Additional DNA sequences in this sample encode the identical CDR3. J is TRBJ2-5 and V is TRBV4-3, with D perhaps matching TRBD2 (6 bases). V was pared by 1 base and J by 5 bases, with 8 bases between. The CDR3 covers 13 residues. Per the germline V gene, CDR1 is LGHNA and CDR2 is YSLEER. This chain's CDR3 is CASSQGGGETQYF. The CDR3 bases are TGCGCCAGCAGCCAAGGGGGAGGCGAGACCCAGTACTTC.

The chain employs TRBV4-1 and TRBJ2-3; D remains ambiguous. The CDR3 is made up of 12 amino acids. The germline V gene has CDR1 MGHRA and CDR2 YSYEKL. With 2 bases removed from V and 4 bases from J, the gap between germline ends came to 4 bases. The CDR3 nucleotides read TGCGCCAGCAGCCAACCGGCAGATACGCAGTATTTT. Translation gives CASSQPADTQYF.

This clone was counted once. The J gene is TRBJ2-5, the V gene TRBV16, with TRBD1 identical over 8 bases. The tail of the sequence fits TRBJ2-7 better, so the J call may be wrong. There are 18 residues in the CDR3. CDR1 KGHSY and CDR2 FQNENV come from the germline V gene. CDR3 DNA sequence: TGTGCCAGCAGCCAATCTGGGACAGGTTATTCCTCTCCCTACGAGCAGTACTTC. This encodes CASSQSGTGYSSPYEQYF.

CDR3 sequence reads: CAIRPGLEIYEQYF. The CDR3 nucleotides are TGTGCCATCAGGCCGGGACTAGAAATCTACGAGCAGTACTTC. The chain couples TRBV10-3 to TRBJ2-7; TRBD2 matches 8 bases. The junction had 7 bases not matched to a gene; V was cut back by 6 bases and J by 3 bases. The CDR3 is made up of 14 amino acids. CDR1 ENHRY and CDR2 SYGVKD come from the germline V gene.

The rearrangement links TRBV11-2 to TRBJ2-5; D unresolved. The CDR3 is made up of 12 amino acids. CDR1 SGHAT and CDR2 FQNNGV come from the germline V gene. Trimming took off 2 bases at V and 1 base at J, with 2 bases between the two ends. CDR3: CASSLLQETQYF. The CDR3 bases are TGTGCCAGCAGCTTACTCCAAGAGACCCAGTACTTC.

This chain joins TRBV4-1 and TRBJ2-7; TRBD1 is a possible D gene (5 bases). CDR3 length equals 19 residues. Deletions cut 4 bases from V and 3 bases from J, with 28 bases between. CDR1 MGHRA and CDR2 YSYEKL come from the germline V gene. Here the CDR3 reads CASSPRVEPIMANFYEQYF. For the CDR3, the DNA is TGCGCCAGCAGCCCCAGGGTAGAGCCGATTATGGCAAACTTCTACGAGCAGTACTTC.

Written as DNA, the CDR3 is TGTGCCATCAGTGAGTCGCATTGGGGGGTTGAAGCTTTCTTT. Its protein is CAISESHWGVEAFF. The chain carries TRBV10-3 and TRBJ1-1, with a weak D call TRBD1 (5 bases). This CDR3 spans 14 amino acids. Germline CDR1 is ENHRY and CDR2 is SYGVKD. Trimming pared 0 bases from V and 7 bases from J, leaving 12 bases between.